This T cell receptor (beta chain) came from a study of blood T cell repertoires in COVID-19 (TCRdb year 2020). Describing the broader study: Samples from collaborators originated in the United States, Italy and Spain and spanned both the acute and convalescent phases of COVID-19. The prospective study material was composed of cDNA or gDNA derived from T cells, B-cell-depleted T cells, or PBMCs. The dataset comprised deeply sampled blood TCRbeta repertoires from subjects exposed to, actively infected with, or recovered from COVID-19. A freely available public database, intended as a resource for researchers studying the immune response to SARS-CoV-2, is where the repertoires were released. The samples were drawn from the first 160 participants of the ongoing ImmuneRACE study and from some 1,300 subjects provided by 6 global collaborators. A de-identified subject ID, COVID-19 status, age in years and sex were almost always included in the sample metadata. HLA class I and class II types, where available, came from metadata supplied by the sample provider rather than from assay-based typing.

Trimmed from V: 6 bases; trimmed from J: 4 bases; junction bases lacking a gene match: 5. From the cysteine through the phenylalanine, the CDR3 covers 15 amino acids. The CDR3 DNA has 45 bases and is translated from base 1. Reading the germline V gene gives CDR1 ENHRY and CDR2 SYGVKD. TCRbeta CDR3 regions were amplified from genomic DNA using the immunoSEQ Assay, a bias-controlled multiplex PCR. Processing in the source paper ran as follows. The number of nucleated cells in each sample was estimated by amplification of reference gene primers within the assay. To quantify the absolute abundance of each unique TCRbeta CDR3 rearrangement, sequence reads were collapsed and filtered. For each sample, productive Simpson clonality was calculated as the square root of Simpson's diversity index across productive rearrangements. TCRdb obtained this table from immuneACCESS and retained in-frame rearrangements with V and J assigned. These tables miss some clones; where compared with another copy, unresolved V genes account for less than half of the shortfall, and the remainder is unexplained. That table gives V, J and clone size, and the DNA gave D and trimming. The sample table holds around 140,000 clones, of which around 72% were seen once. The ten largest clones take up just under 2% of the sample.

This clone was picked up one time. Its antigen target is currently unknown. Base qualities are not provided; no much larger clone lies one nucleotide away. Collaborating institutions collected whole blood in K2EDTA tubes following their own protocols. For TCRbeta analysis, collaborators shipped samples as frozen whole blood, isolated PBMCs, or DNA extracted from either of those sample types. Broad study findings and their caveats: The quantity of clinical and demographic metadata differed by source and by participant and was supplied without curation.

Sequenced: peripheral blood. The TCR originated in a woman aged 60 to 75 with acute or convalescent COVID-19. Rearrangement joined TRBV10-3 to TRBJ2-2; 10 bases in the junction line up with TRBD1. The CDR3 reads CAISGGTGATGELFF. The base sequence is TGTGCCATCAGCGGCGGGACAGGGGCCACCGGGGAGCTGTTTTTT.